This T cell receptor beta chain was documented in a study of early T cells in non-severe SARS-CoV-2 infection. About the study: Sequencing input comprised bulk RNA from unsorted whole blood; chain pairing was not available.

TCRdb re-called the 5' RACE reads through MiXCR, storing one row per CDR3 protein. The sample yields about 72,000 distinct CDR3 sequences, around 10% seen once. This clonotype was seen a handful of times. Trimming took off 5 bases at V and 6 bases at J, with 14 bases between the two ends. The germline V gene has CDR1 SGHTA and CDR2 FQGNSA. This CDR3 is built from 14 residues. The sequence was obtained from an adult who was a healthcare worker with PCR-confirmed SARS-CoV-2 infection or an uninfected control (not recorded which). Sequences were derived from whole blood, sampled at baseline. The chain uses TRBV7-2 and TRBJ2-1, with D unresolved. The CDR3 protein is CASSPSALVNEQFF. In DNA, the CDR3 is TGTGCCAGCAGCCCGTCTGCCCTAGTCAATGAGCAGTTCTTC.